This passage covers 2 T cell receptor beta chains from one sample sequenced in a study of blood T cell repertoires in COVID-19. Some clones are missing from TCRdb's copy, which holds only in-frame ones; the method was immunoSEQ multiplex PCR. The sample contains about 75,000 clones, approximately 79% of which appear only once. Sequenced input: peripheral blood. Every receptor here comes from a woman aged 80 or over with active or convalescent COVID-19.

The CDR3 spells CASRLEPGLLDEEQFF. CDR3 coding DNA: TGCGCCAGCAGACTCGAACCGGGACTACTTGATGAGGAGCAGTTCTTC. This sequence joins TRBV4-1 and TRBJ2-1; 7 bases fit TRBD2. Losses at the gene ends were 6 bases for V and 10 bases for J; bases not matched to a gene: 18. There are 16 residues in the CDR3. The germline V gene encodes CDR1 MGHRA and CDR2 YSYEKL.

The gene calls are TRBV19 and TRBJ2-7; 10 positions match TRBD2. This CDR3 is 14 amino acids long. The V and J ends lost 3 bases and 4 bases, in that order; junction bases with no gene match: 3. The V gene's germline CDR1 is LNHDA and CDR2 SQIVND (reference sequence). DNA of the CDR3: TGTGCCAGTAGTATTGCTAGCGGGAGTTACGAGCAGTACTTC. Protein sequence: CASSIASGSYEQYF.